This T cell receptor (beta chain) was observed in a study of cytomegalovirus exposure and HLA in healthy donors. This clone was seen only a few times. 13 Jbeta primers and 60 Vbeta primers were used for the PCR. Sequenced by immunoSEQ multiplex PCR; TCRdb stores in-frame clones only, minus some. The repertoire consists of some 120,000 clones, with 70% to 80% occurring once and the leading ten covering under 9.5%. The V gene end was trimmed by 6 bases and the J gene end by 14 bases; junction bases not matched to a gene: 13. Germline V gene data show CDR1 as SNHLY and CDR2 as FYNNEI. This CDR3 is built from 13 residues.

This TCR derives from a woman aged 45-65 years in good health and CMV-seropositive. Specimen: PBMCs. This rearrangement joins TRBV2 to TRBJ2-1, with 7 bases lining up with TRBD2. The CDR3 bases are TGTGCCAGCAGGGGGGGGGACGGTCGGGTTAAGTTCTTC. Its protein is CASRGGDGRVKFF.